One sample yielded the 5 T cell receptor beta chains listed below, sequenced in a study of PD-L1 blockade in urothelial cancer. The data were produced by immunoSEQ multiplex PCR, yet TCRdb's version contains in-frame clones alone and is incomplete. The repertoire holds about 41,000 clones, with approximately 80% as singletons. The sample consisted of PBMCs, taken around atezolizumab (anti-PD-L1) treatment. Every receptor here comes from a man aged 55-75 years with urothelial cancer.

This clone was detected only a few times. This chain connects TRBV18 to TRBJ2-7; TRBD1 matches at 9 bases. The CDR3 length is 14 residues. Germline values: CDR1 KGHSH, CDR2 LQKENI. V shed 5 bases, J shed 4 bases, and the junction held 6 bases outside the gene matches. The chain's CDR3 is CASSEQGADYEQYF. The CDR3 DNA reads TGTGCCAGCTCAGAACAGGGGGCTGATTACGAGCAGTACTTC.

V and J are TRBV2 and TRBJ1-6; 7 positions match TRBD1. This CDR3 has 15 residues. Unmatched junction bases numbered 6, after V lost 10 bases and J lost 0 bases. Germline CDR1 SNHLY, CDR2 FYNNEI. The CDR3 sequence: CATGTDSSYNSPLHF. In DNA form, the CDR3 reads TGTGCCACGGGGACAGACAGCTCCTATAATTCACCCCTCCACTTT.

The CDR3 spells CASTSEQSSYNSPLHF. The CDR3, as DNA: TGTGCCAGCACCTCGGAACAGAGCTCCTATAATTCACCCCTCCACTTT. This sequence joins TRBV2 and TRBJ1-6; no clear D gene. Trimming cost V 7 bases and J 0 bases, with 13 bases left between them. Germline CDR1 reads SNHLY; CDR2 reads FYNNEI. This CDR3 contains 16 residues.

The chain couples TRBV18 to TRBJ2-1, with 8 positions matching TRBD2. Germline values: CDR1 KGHSH, CDR2 LQKENI. The CDR3 extends over 15 amino acids. The trim removed 9 bases at V and 7 bases at J, leaving 14 bases unmatched. The CDR3 spells CASSPWAGGQNEQFF. The CDR3 nucleotides are TGTGCCAGTTCCCCTTGGGCGGGGGGTCAGAATGAGCAGTTCTTC.

The chain joins TRBV6-1 to TRBJ2-7, with 9 bases aligning to TRBD1. V was pared by 4 bases and J by 3 bases, with 10 bases of the junction left unmatched. Germline CDR1 MNHNS, CDR2 SASEGT. The length of the CDR3 is 16 residues. CDR3 DNA: TGTGCCAGCAGTGTGATCACAGGGGGCGCAGGCTACGAGCAGTACTTC. The encoded protein is CASSVITGGAGYEQYF.